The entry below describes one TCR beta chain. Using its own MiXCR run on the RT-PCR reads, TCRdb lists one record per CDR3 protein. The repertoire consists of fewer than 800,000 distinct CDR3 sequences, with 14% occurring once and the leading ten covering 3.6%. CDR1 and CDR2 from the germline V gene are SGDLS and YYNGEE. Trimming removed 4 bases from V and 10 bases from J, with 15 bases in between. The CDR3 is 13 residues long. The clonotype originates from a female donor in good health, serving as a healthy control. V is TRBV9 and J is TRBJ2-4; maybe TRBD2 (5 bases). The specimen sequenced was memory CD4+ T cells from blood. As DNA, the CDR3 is TGTGCCAGCAGCACCGACTCGGGCGGGATTCAGTACTTC. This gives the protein CASSTDSGGIQYF.